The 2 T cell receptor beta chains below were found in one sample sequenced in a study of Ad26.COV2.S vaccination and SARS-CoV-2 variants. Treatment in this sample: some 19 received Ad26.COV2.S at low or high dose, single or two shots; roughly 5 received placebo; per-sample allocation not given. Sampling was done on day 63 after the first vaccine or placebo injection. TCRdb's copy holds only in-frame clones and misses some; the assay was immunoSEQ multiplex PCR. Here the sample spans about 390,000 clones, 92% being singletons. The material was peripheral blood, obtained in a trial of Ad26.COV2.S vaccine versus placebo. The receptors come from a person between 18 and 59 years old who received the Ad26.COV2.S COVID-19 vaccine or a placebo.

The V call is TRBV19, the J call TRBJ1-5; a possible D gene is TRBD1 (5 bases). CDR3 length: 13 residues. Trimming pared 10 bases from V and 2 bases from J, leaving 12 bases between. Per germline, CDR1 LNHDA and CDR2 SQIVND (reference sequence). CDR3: CATGVGGNQPQHF. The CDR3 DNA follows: TGTGCCACGGGGGTGGGTGGCAATCAGCCCCAGCATTTT.

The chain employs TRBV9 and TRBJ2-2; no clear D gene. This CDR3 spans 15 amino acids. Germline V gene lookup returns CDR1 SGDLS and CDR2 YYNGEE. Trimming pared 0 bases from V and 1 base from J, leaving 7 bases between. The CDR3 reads CASSVVIQNTGELFF. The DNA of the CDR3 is TGTGCCAGCAGCGTAGTAATACAGAACACCGGGGAGCTGTTTTTT.